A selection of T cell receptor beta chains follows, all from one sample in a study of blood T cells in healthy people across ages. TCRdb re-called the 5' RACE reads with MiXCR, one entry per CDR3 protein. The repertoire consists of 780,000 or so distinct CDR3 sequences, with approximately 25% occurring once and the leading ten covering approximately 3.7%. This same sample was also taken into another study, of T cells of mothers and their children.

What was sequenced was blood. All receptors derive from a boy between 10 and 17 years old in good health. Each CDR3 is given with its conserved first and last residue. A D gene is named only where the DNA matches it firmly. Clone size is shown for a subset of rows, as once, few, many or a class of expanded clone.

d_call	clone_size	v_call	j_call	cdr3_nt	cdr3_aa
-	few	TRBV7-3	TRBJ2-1	TGTGCCAGCAGCTCAGGGAACAACAATGAGCAGTTCTTC	CASSSGNNNEQFF
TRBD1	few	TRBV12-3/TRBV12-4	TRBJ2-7	TGTGCCAGCAGTGACCGGACAGGCTCCTACGAGCAGTACTTC	CASSDRTGSYEQYF
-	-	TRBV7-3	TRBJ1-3	TGTGCCAGCAGCTTCAGGAGGGGCAGCTCTGGAAACACCATATATTTT	CASSFRRGSSGNTIYF
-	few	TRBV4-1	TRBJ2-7	TGCGCCAGCAGCCAAGGAAGGGGGGCGGGCAGCTCCTACGAGCAGTACTTC	CASSQGRGAGSSYEQYF
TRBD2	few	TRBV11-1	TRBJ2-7	TGTGCCAGCAGCCGCAGCGGGGACCTCTCCTACGAGCAGTACTTC	CASSRSGDLSYEQYF
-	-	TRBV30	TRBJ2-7	TGTGCCTGGAGTAGGGGATCTACCTACGAGCAGTACTTC	CAWSRGSTYEQYF
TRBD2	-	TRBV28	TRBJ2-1	TGTGCCAGCAGTCCCGCTAGCGGGAGCCTCTACAATGAGCAGTTCTTC	CASSPASGSLYNEQFF
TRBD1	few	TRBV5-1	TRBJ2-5	TGCGCCAGCAGCTGGGGGACAGGCGTCCAAGAGACCCAGTACTTC	CASSWGTGVQETQYF
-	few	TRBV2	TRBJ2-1	TGTGCCAGCAGTGACATGCTGGGATACAATGAGCAGTTCTTC	CASSDMLGYNEQFF
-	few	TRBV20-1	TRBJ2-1	TGCAGTGCTAGACAAACCCCGGGTGAGCAGTTCTTC	CSARQTPGEQFF
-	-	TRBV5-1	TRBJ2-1	TGCGCCAGCGAGAACCCAACCCCCGGGTATGACAATGAGCAGTTCTTC	CASENPTPGYDNEQFF
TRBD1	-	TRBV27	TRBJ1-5	TGTGCCAACAGTAGACAGGGGGCTAAGGGGAGCAATCAGCCCCAGCATTTT	CANSRQGAKGSNQPQHF
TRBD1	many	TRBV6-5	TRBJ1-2	TGTGCCAGCAGCCGGGACAGAGGGTATGGCTACACCTTC	CASSRDRGYGYTF
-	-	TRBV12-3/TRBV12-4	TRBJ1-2	TGTGCCAGCAGTTTAGGCCAGGGCCGTGGCTACACCTTC	CASSLGQGRGYTF
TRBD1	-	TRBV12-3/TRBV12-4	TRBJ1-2	TGTGCCAGCAGGATGGGACAGGACTATGGCTACACCTTC	CASRMGQDYGYTF
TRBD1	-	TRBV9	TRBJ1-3	TGTGCCAGCAGCGCCCAGACAGGGGGAAACACCATATATTTT	CASSAQTGGNTIYF
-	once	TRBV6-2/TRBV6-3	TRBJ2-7	TGTGCCAGCAGTTACACTGTCTTGGAGCAGTACTTC	CASSYTVLEQYF
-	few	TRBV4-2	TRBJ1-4	TGTGCCAGCAGCCAAGAGTGGACGGCAAATGAAAAACTGTTTTTT	CASSQEWTANEKLFF
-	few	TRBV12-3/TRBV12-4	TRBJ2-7	TGTGCCAGCAGTTGGTTGGGGGCCTCCGGCTACGAGCAGTACTTC	CASSWLGASGYEQYF
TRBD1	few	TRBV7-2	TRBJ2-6	TGTGCCAGCAGCCGACAGGGGGCTTCGGCGTCTGGGGCCAACGTCCTGACTTTC	CASSRQGASASGANVLTF
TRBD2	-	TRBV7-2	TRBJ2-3	TGTGCCAGCAAAGCGGGGTCAGCTACAGATACGCAGTATTTT	CASKAGSATDTQYF
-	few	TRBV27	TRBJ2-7	TGTGCCAGCAGTTCGTTAGTGTCTCCCTACGAGCAGTACTTC	CASSSLVSPYEQYF
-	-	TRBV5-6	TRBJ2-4	TGTGCCAGCAGCGGACGTCCACGGGACGGACTCAAAAACATTCAGTACTTC	CASSGRPRDGLKNIQYF
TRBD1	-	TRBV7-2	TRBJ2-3	TGTGCCAGCACCTCGACAGGGGGTTTCACAGATACGCAGTATTTT	CASTSTGGFTDTQYF
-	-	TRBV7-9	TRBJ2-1	TGTGCCAGCAGCCGCCCGGGCATTAACAATGAGCAGTTCTTC	CASSRPGINNEQFF
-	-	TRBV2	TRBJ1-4	TGTGCCAGCAAACCCGGCTTTAATGAAAAACTGTTTTTT	CASKPGFNEKLFF
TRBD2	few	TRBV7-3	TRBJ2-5	TGTGCCAGCAGCTTAACTTCGGCTAGCGGGATAGAGACCCAGTACTTC	CASSLTSASGIETQYF
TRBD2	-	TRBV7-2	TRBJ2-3	TGTGCCAGCAGCACCAGTTCTACGGCTAGCGGAACACCCATCACAGATACGCAGTATTTT	CASSTSSTASGTPITDTQYF
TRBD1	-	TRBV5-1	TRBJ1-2	TGCGCCAGCAGCTTCTCCCCATCAGGGGGCGATGGCTACACCTTC	CASSFSPSGGDGYTF
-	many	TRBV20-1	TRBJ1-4	TGCAGTGCTAGATCGGGCAGGGGATACGAAAAACTGTTTTTT	CSARSGRGYEKLFF
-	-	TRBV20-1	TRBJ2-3	TGCAGTGCTAGGGGTATCCGGGGGAGGTACACAGATACGCAGTATTTT	CSARGIRGRYTDTQYF
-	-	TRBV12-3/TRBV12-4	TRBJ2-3	TGTGCCAGCAGTTTCGGGCCGGGGGATACGCAGTATTTT	CASSFGPGDTQYF
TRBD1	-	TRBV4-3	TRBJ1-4	TGCGCCAGCAGCCAAGATCAGGGGGCAATGGATGAAAAACTGTTTTTT	CASSQDQGAMDEKLFF